This is a list of T cell receptor beta chains from one sample in a study of blood T cell repertoires in COVID-19. TCRdb keeps only in-frame clones here, not all; method: immunoSEQ multiplex PCR. The sample has 150,000 to 200,000 clones, 70% to 85% seen once. The sequencing input was peripheral blood. The receptor set was obtained from a woman younger than 45 with acute or convalescent COVID-19. The CDR3 runs from the conserved cysteine through the conserved F or W. A D gene is named only where the DNA matches it firmly. The size of a clone is reported for some rows only, either as once, few or many, or as a class for expanded clones.

CAWSLDTNEKLFF,TGTGCCTGGAGTCTAGACACTAATGAAAAACTGTTTTTT,.,TRBJ1-4,13,TRBV30,.
CASSLDSGRGPLIPPDTQYF,TGTGCCAGCAGCTTAGATAGCGGGAGGGGCCCCCTAATCCCCCCAGATACGCAGTATTTT,.,TRBJ2-3,20,TRBV11-2,TRBD2
CASSPRGGELDSPLHF,TGTGCCAGCAGCCCCCGGGGAGGGGAGCTTGATTCACCCCTCCACTTT,.,TRBJ1-6,16,TRBV12-1,.
CASSRTDEQYF,TGTGCCAGCAGTCGCACAGACGAGCAGTACTTC,.,TRBJ2-7,11,TRBV6-2/TRBV6-3,.
CASSKGLHNKDTQYF,TGTGCCAGCAGCAAGGGACTCCACAATAAAGATACGCAGTATTTT,.,TRBJ2-3,15,TRBV3-1/TRBV3-2,.
CSVRGTSGYNEQFF,TGCAGCGTCAGGGGGACTAGCGGTTACAATGAGCAGTTCTTC,.,TRBJ2-1,14,TRBV29-1,TRBD2
CASSEDSLWDEQYF,TGTGCCAGCAGTGAGGACTCCCTTTGGGACGAGCAGTACTTC,.,TRBJ2-7,14,TRBV9,.
CATSRDLPGQQETQYF,TGTGCCACCAGCAGAGATCTACCAGGCCAGCAAGAGACCCAGTACTTC,few,TRBJ2-5,16,TRBV15,.
CASSLGGQGNEKLFF,TGTGCCAGCAGCTTGGGAGGACAGGGCAATGAAAAACTGTTTTTT,.,TRBJ1-4,15,TRBV5-6,TRBD1
CASSLFSSGNTIYF,TGTGCCAGCAGCTTGTTCAGTTCTGGAAACACCATATATTTT,.,TRBJ1-3,14,TRBV5-8,.
CASSPTSGGAADTQYF,TGTGCCAGCAGCCCGACTAGCGGGGGGGCGGCAGATACGCAGTATTTT,once,TRBJ2-3,16,TRBV3-1/TRBV3-2,TRBD2
CSVGWAGDREELFF,TGCAGCGTCGGGTGGGCAGGGGATCGGGAGGAGCTGTTTTTT,.,TRBJ2-2,14,TRBV29-1,.
CACLRGSEAFF,TGTGCCTGCCTCCGGGGTAGCGAAGCTTTCTTT,.,TRBJ1-1,11,TRBV30,.
CASSQELFQRYNEQFF,TGTGCCAGCAGCCAAGAGTTGTTCCAGCGGTACAATGAGCAGTTCTTC,.,TRBJ2-1,16,TRBV3-1/TRBV3-2,.
CASSFSGTSGHNEQFF,TGTGCCAGCAGTTTCTCCGGGACTAGCGGGCACAATGAGCAGTTCTTC,.,TRBJ2-1,16,TRBV6-5,TRBD2
CATSDLHVLGGYGYTF,TGTGCCACCAGTGATTTGCACGTGCTAGGGGGCTATGGCTACACCTTC,.,TRBJ1-2,16,TRBV24-1,.
CASSLSRTNRETQYF,TGTGCCAGCAGTTTGTCCCGGACAAACAGGGAGACCCAGTACTTC,.,TRBJ2-5,15,TRBV27,.
CASNSMTGLQETQYF,TGTGCCAGCAACTCGATGACAGGGCTTCAAGAGACCCAGTACTTC,.,TRBJ2-5,15,TRBV27,TRBD1
CASSLTSTGNTEAFF,TGTGCCAGCAGCTTAACGTCAACGGGGAACACTGAAGCTTTCTTT,.,TRBJ1-1,15,TRBV11-2,.
CASSSFAGAYNEQFF,TGTGCCAGCAGCTCCTTTGCGGGAGCATACAATGAGCAGTTCTTC,few,TRBJ2-1,15,TRBV5-6,TRBD2
CASSPSRGRSGANVLTF,TGTGCCAGCAGTCCCTCCCGCGGCCGCTCTGGGGCCAACGTCCTGACTTTC,.,TRBJ2-6,17,TRBV6-6,.
CSASGTGTYEQYF,TGCAGTGCTAGTGGGACAGGAACCTACGAGCAGTACTTC,.,TRBJ2-7,13,TRBV20-1,TRBD1
CASSWTGFLSEQFF,TGTGCCAGCAGTTGGACAGGGTTCCTCAGTGAGCAGTTCTTC,few,TRBJ2-1,14,TRBV7-8,TRBD1
CASSLQITSYEQYF,TGTGCCAGCAGCCTACAGATCACCTCCTACGAGCAGTACTTC,.,TRBJ2-7,14,TRBV13,.
CASSQTGLQETQYF,TGTGCCAGCAGTCAGACAGGGCTTCAAGAGACCCAGTACTTC,.,TRBJ2-5,14,TRBV7-6,TRBD1
CAGGRGTADGYTF,TGTGCCGGGGGACGCGGGACGGCAGACGGCTACACCTTC,once,TRBJ1-2,13,TRBV10-3,.
CASNLASNQPQHF,TGTGCCAGTAACCTGGCTAGCAATCAGCCCCAGCATTTT,few,TRBJ1-5,13,TRBV19,.
CASSPLRTVNNTEAFF,TGTGCCAGCTCACCTTTGAGGACAGTAAACAACACTGAAGCTTTCTTT,.,TRBJ1-1,16,TRBV18,.
CASKTGSGNTIYF,TGTGCCAGCAAAACTGGCTCTGGAAACACCATATATTTT,.,TRBJ1-3,13,TRBV7-9,.
CASSQDLSRSNSNYSGANVLTF,TGTGCCAGCAGCCAAGATCTTTCCCGAAGCAATAGTAATTACTCTGGGGCCAACGTCCTGACTTTC,.,TRBJ2-6,22,TRBV3-1/TRBV3-2,.
CASSPGQGARGYTF,TGTGCCAGCAGTCCGGGACAGGGGGCGAGAGGCTACACCTTC,.,TRBJ1-2,14,TRBV27,TRBD1
CAISDPSRATSYNEQFF,TGTGCCATCAGTGACCCAAGCAGGGCCACCTCCTACAATGAGCAGTTCTTC,once,TRBJ2-1,17,TRBV10-3,.
CASVVYPHPSEGYTF,TGTGCCAGCGTAGTTTACCCTCACCCTTCGGAGGGCTACACCTTC,.,TRBJ1-2,15,TRBV28,.